The clone carrying this TCR beta chain appeared a single time. Its matching antigen is unknown. This record comes from a study of cytomegalovirus exposure and HLA in healthy donors. Study context: Across around 400 genotyped donors, about 81% landed in the Caucasian-associated ancestry cluster.

The PCR was carried out with 60 Vbeta primers and 13 Jbeta primers. TCRdb keeps only in-frame clones here, not all; method: immunoSEQ multiplex PCR. The data hold roughly 130,000 clones, with approximately 70% observed a single time. The V gene's germline CDR1 is SGHVS and CDR2 FQNEAQ. V dropped 3 bases and J dropped 10; count of bases not matched to a gene: 3. The CDR3 consists of 12 residues. Study conclusions and caveats: When a later analysis compared HLA-associated TCR beta chains with equally common others, the HLA-associated chains turned out to be more clonally expanded and to have lower generation probabilities. What TCR beta sequences reportedly achieved was accurate prediction of HLA-A and HLA-B alleles in most subjects. The study labeled 164 TCR beta chains cytomegalovirus-associated.

The rearrangement uses TRBV7-8 and TRBJ2-3, with 8 positions matching TRBD1. Input material: PBMCs. The clonotype comes from a woman between 40 and 50 years old in good health and CMV-seronegative. The CDR3: CASSLDRDSQYF. DNA for the CDR3: TGTGCCAGCAGCTTGGACAGGGACTCGCAGTATTTT.